This T cell receptor beta chain was sequenced in a study of blood T cell repertoires in COVID-19. Study details: The samples span acute and convalescent COVID-19 from the United States, Italy and Spain. PBMCs, B-cell-depleted T cells, or T cells were the source of the cDNA or gDNA that made up the material.

Germline CDR1 and CDR2: MDHEN and SYDVKM. Trimming took off 1 base at V and 9 bases at J, with 12 bases between the two ends. The CDR3 length is 13 residues. In the source study's methods: Reference gene primer amplification gave nucleated cell count estimates. The table came from immunoSEQ multiplex PCR; TCRdb's copy has only in-frame clones and leaves some out. Clone size and the V and J calls come from that table; the DNA yielded D and trimming. The data hold around 210,000 clones, with around 85% observed a single time. This receptor was taken from a man aged 55 to 70 with COVID-19, enrolled during active disease. This chain connects TRBV28 to TRBJ2-5; TRBD1 might be the D (5 bases). The sequencing input was peripheral blood. CDR3 bases: TGTGCCAGCAGTTTATATAGGGAAGGGGCCCAGTACTTC. Translation: CASSLYREGAQYF.